These 15 T cell receptor beta chains share one sample of origin, sequenced in a study of CD8 T cells in Susac syndrome. About 0.5 to 1 ug RNA was reverse transcribed with random hexamers. TCRdb redid the calling of the immunoSEQ multiplex PCR reads with MiXCR, one entry per CDR3 protein. Among some 130,000 distinct CDR3 sequences listed, approximately 90% were seen once. Sequencing was carried out using CD8+ T cells from PBMCs. All receptors come from a human donor with multiple sclerosis.

The J gene is TRBJ1-2, the V gene TRBV7-8; 8 nucleotides line up with TRBD1. V trimming: 1 base; J trimming: 4 bases; junction bases outside the gene matches: 5. Looked up from germline, CDR1 is SGHVS and CDR2 is FQNEAQ. The CDR3 sequence is 15 residues long. This CDR3 reads CASSLGAGGLYGYTF. The CDR3 coding sequence is TGTGCCAGCAGCTTAGGCGCAGGGGGCCTCTATGGCTACACCTTC.

V usage is TRBV20-1 and J usage is TRBJ2-7, with D hard to call. The CDR3 sequence is 15 residues long. Germline CDR1 and CDR2: DFQATT and SNEGSKA (reference sequence). Deletions cut 0 bases from V and 5 bases from J, with 17 bases between. CDR3 amino acids: CSARDRVEIGDEQYF. As DNA, the CDR3 is TGCAGTGCTAGAGATAGGGTGGAAATCGGTGACGAGCAGTACTTC.

This clonotype occurred a few times. The CDR3 DNA sequence: TGCAGCGTTGGATCGGGGGAGGACGCCGAGCAGTACTTC. It yields the protein CSVGSGEDAEQYF. This rearrangement joins TRBV29-1 to TRBJ2-7; the D gene is possibly TRBD2 (6 bases). Germline CDR1 reads SQVTM; CDR2 reads ANQGSEA. The CDR3 sequence is 13 residues long. V was trimmed by 4 bases and J by 6 bases, leaving 16 bases between them.

The chain carries TRBV12-3 or TRBV12-4 and TRBJ1-1; TRBD1 aligns across 12 bases. The V gene end was trimmed by 6 bases and the J gene end by 7 bases; junction bases not matched to a gene: 15. The CDR3 runs to 17 residues. The CDR3 coding sequence is TGTGCCAGCAGCCCCTACCCGGGACAGGGGGCTAAGGGTGAAGCTTTCTTT. As protein: CASSPYPGQGAKGEAFF.

This chain joins TRBV5-6 and TRBJ1-1; no firm D call. CDR3 size: 14 residues. Trimming pared 4 bases from V and 1 base from J, leaving 11 bases between. CDR1 SGHDT and CDR2 YYEEEE come from the germline V gene. CDR3 loop: CASSLPAQNTEAFF. In DNA form, the CDR3 reads TGTGCCAGCAGCCTACCGGCCCAGAACACTGAAGCTTTCTTT.

This clonotype was seen only once. The V and J genes are TRBV10-3 and TRBJ1-1; 8 positions match TRBD1. V lost 9 bases, J lost 4 bases, and 10 bases stayed unmatched. Germline values: CDR1 ENHRY, CDR2 SYGVKD. This CDR3 is built from 14 residues. The CDR3 region has the DNA TGTGCCATTGGACAGGGAGAGACTGGCACTGAAGCTTTCTTT. Its translation is CAIGQGETGTEAFF.

The chain carries TRBV20-1 and TRBJ2-5, with D unresolved. V lost 5 bases, J lost 7 bases, and 26 bases lay in between. The CDR3 spans 16 residues. Germline lookup yields CDR1 DFQATT and CDR2 SNEGSKA (reference sequence). The CDR3 region is CSASPLTMRSEGTQYF. For the CDR3, the DNA is TGCAGTGCTTCTCCTCTGACGATGCGTTCCGAAGGGACCCAGTACTTC.

The V gene is TRBV9, the J gene TRBJ2-1; D is undetermined. The V and J ends lost 1 base and 0 bases respectively, with 11 bases between them. Germline CDR1 SGDLS, CDR2 YYNGEE. The CDR3 spans 16 residues. The CDR3 coding sequence is TGTGCCAGCAGCGTAAGTCGAGAAATCTCCTACAATGAGCAGTTCTTC. Translating it yields CASSVSREISYNEQFF.

This sequence joins TRBV6-6 and TRBJ2-7; 7 nucleotides line up with TRBD1. The junction had 5 bases not matched to a gene; V was cut back by 5 bases and J by 1 base. The CDR3 spans 14 residues. Germline CDR1 and CDR2: MNHNY and SVGAGI (reference sequence). CDR3: CASSDWTGSYEQYF. DNA of the CDR3: TGTGCCAGCAGTGATTGGACAGGTTCCTACGAGCAGTACTTC.

The chain is built from TRBV13 and TRBJ2-7, with TRBD1 identical over 11 bases. V gave up 3 bases and J gave up 5 bases; unmatched junction bases: 6. Germline assignment: CDR1 PRHDT and CDR2 FYEKMQ (reference sequence). The CDR3 has 15 residues. The CDR3 nucleotides read TGTGCCAGCAGCTTGGAGGGACAGGGGGACAACGAGCAGTACTTC. Its translation is CASSLEGQGDNEQYF.

This clonotype was found once. The rearrangement links TRBV5-1 to TRBJ1-1; 9 bases fit TRBD1. Per the germline V gene, CDR1 is SGHRS and CDR2 is YFSETQ. This CDR3 region has 16 residues. The V gene end was trimmed by 3 bases and the J gene end by 4 bases; junction bases not matched to a gene: 10. CDR3 in DNA: TGCGCCAGCAGCTCTGGGGACAGGGCCAGGGGCACTGAAGCTTTCTTT. It codes for CASSSGDRARGTEAFF. Full variable domain (missing parts from reference TRBV5-1 and TRBJ1-1): KAGVTQTPRYLIKTRGQQVTLSCSPISGHRSVSWYQQTPGQGLQFLFEYFSETQRNKGNFPGRFSGRQFSNSRSEMNVSTLELGDSALYLCASSSGDRARGTEAFFGQGTRLTVV.

The chain combines TRBV27 with TRBJ2-7, with D unclear. This CDR3 region has 12 residues. V gave up 8 bases and J gave up 0 bases, with 8 bases separating them. Germline loops: CDR1 MNHEY, CDR2 SMNVEV (reference sequence). The DNA of the CDR3 is TGTGCCAGCGGCGAGAGCTCCTACGAGCAGTACTTC. It specifies CASGESSYEQYF.

The V call is TRBV27, the J call TRBJ2-7; 9 bases fit TRBD2. The V segment lost 5 bases and the J segment 3 bases; nucleotides outside the gene matches: 5. This CDR3 comprises 14 residues. Germline CDR1 MNHEY, CDR2 SMNVEV (reference sequence). CDR3 loop: CASSKTSGVYEQYF. In nucleotides, the CDR3 is TGTGCCAGCAGTAAGACTAGCGGCGTCTACGAGCAGTACTTC.

This chain joins TRBV25-1 and TRBJ2-3; D is undetermined. The CDR3 runs 12 residues. V shed 4 bases and J shed 6 bases, with 8 bases lying between them. Germline values: CDR1 MGHDK, CDR2 SYGVNS. This CDR3 is CASSVMEDTQYF. The CDR3 DNA reads as TGTGCCAGCAGTGTTATGGAGGATACGCAGTATTTT.

The sample holds one count of this clonotype. This chain links TRBV5-4 with TRBJ2-6, with D possibly being TRBD1 (5 bases). The V gene's germline CDR1 is SGHNT and CDR2 YYREEE (reference sequence). CDR3 length equals 15 residues. V lost 4 bases and J 0 bases, leaving 8 bases between the germline ends. Here the CDR3 reads CASSETGSGANVLTF. In DNA form, the CDR3 reads TGTGCCAGCAGCGAAACAGGCTCTGGGGCCAACGTCCTGACTTTC.